This entry lists 32 T cell receptor beta chains sequenced from one sample in a study of T cells in Graves' hyperthyroidism and ophthalmopathy. Amplified TCR beta CDR3 regions came from RNA transcripts. Primed by the HTBI set, a first-round RT-PCR was run on the TCR CDR3. TCRdb re-called the multiplex PCR reads with MiXCR, one entry per CDR3 protein. This sample has approximately 630,000 distinct CDR3 sequences, with 15% to 20% found just once. Sequencing was carried out using blood. These receptor sequences come from a woman aged 25 to 39 with Graves' hyperthyroidism.

This clonotype was observed a handful of times. The chain recombines TRBV24-1 with TRBJ1-2; D gene unclear. The CDR3 runs to 15 residues. Germline CDR1 reads KGHDR; CDR2 reads SFDVKD. Trimming removed 3 bases at V and 8 bases at J, with 18 bases between. This chain's CDR3 is CATSDHRRRIEGYTF. CDR3 DNA: TGTGCCACCAGTGATCACCGGCGCCGAATTGAGGGCTACACCTTC.

This clonotype was found many times. The rearrangement uses TRBV11-3 and TRBJ2-6; 7 positions match TRBD2. The CDR3 loop spans 18 amino acids. In germline, CDR1 is SGHNT, CDR2 YENEEA. J lost 1 base, V lost 4 bases, and 10 bases had no gene match. CDR3 bases: TGTGCCAGCAGCTCTGTGTCGGGGGGTGCGTCTGGGGCCAACGTCCTGACTTTC. This translates into CASSSVSGGASGANVLTF.

Of note for this clonotype: Given a much more abundant clone one base away, this may be a read error. The chain joins TRBV29-1 to TRBJ2-7; D is perhaps TRBD2 (5 bases). Deletions cut 5 bases from V and 6 bases from J, with 11 bases between. Germline V gives CDR1 SQVTM, CDR2 ANQGSEA. This CDR3 spans 11 amino acids. The CDR3 protein is CSVFEGGEQYF. CDR3 bases: TGCAGCGTTTTTGAGGGTGGCGAGCAGTACTTC.

This clonotype came up many times. This rearrangement joins TRBV28 to TRBJ2-7; 9 bases are a match to TRBD1. Trimming cost V 3 bases and J 10 bases; bases outside gene matches: 4. Per the germline V gene, CDR1 is MDHEN and CDR2 is SYDVKM. The CDR3 runs to 12 residues. CDR3 bases: TGTGCCAGCAGTTTCCGGGACAGGGATCAGTACTTC. Translating gives CASSFRDRDQYF.

The sample holds a few counts of this clonotype. V is TRBV4-2 and J is TRBJ2-7; 9 bases match TRBD1. The CDR3 sequence is 17 residues long. V was pared by 0 bases and J by 6 bases, with 12 bases of the junction left unmatched. Germline V gene lookup returns CDR1 LGHNA and CDR2 YNFKEQ. The chain's CDR3 is CASSQEVVGDRAREQYF. The DNA for the CDR3 is TGTGCCAGCAGCCAAGAGGTTGTGGGGGACAGGGCCCGCGAGCAGTACTTC.

This rearrangement joins TRBV25-1 to TRBJ2-7; D is unclear. Trimming pared 4 bases from V and 0 bases from J, leaving 7 bases between. CDR3 length equals 13 residues. Germline V gene data show CDR1 as MGHDK and CDR2 as SYGVNS. The CDR3 loop reads CASSVQSSYEQYF. CDR3 bases: TGTGCCAGCAGTGTACAGTCCTCCTACGAGCAGTACTTC.

This clonotype was picked up many times. The chain is built from TRBV28 and TRBJ1-4, with TRBD1 as a possible D gene (5 bases). The CDR3 length is 16 residues. Germline CDR1 and CDR2: MDHEN and SYDVKM. The V end lost 6 bases, the J end lost 5 bases, and 19 bases lay between the germline ends. In DNA, the CDR3 is TGTGCCAGCAGCACCGGGACGGTGGGGCCCAATGAAAAACTGTTTTTT. Amino acid sequence: CASSTGTVGPNEKLFF.

The rearrangement uses TRBV28 and TRBJ2-2; possible D gene TRBD2, 6 bases. The V gene's germline CDR1 is MDHEN and CDR2 SYDVKM. V was clipped by 9 bases and J by 3 bases, with 17 bases between them. The CDR3 contains 15 residues. This CDR3 reads CARPIRERDTGELFF. The DNA for the CDR3 is TGTGCCAGGCCCATCCGTGAGCGGGACACCGGGGAGCTGTTTTTT.

Note on this clonotype: This may stem from a read error, because a much larger clone lies one nucleotide away. This CDR3 reads CASSLVASRRTGEPFF. The CDR3 nucleotides are TGTGCCAGCAGCTTAGTGGCTAGCCGGAGGACCGGGGAGCCGTTTTTT. The chain couples TRBV7-9 to TRBJ2-2; perhaps TRBD2 as D (5 bases). Germline V gene sequence: CDR1 SEHNR, CDR2 FQNEAQ (reference sequence). The CDR3 loop spans 16 amino acids.

The rearrangement links TRBV6-1 to TRBJ2-1; D unclear. V shed 1 base and J shed 4 bases, with 5 bases lying between them. The germline gives CDR1 MNHNS, CDR2 SASEGT. The CDR3 runs to 13 residues. The chain's CDR3 is CASSEVSYNEQFF. The CDR3 coding sequence is TGTGCCAGCAGTGAAGTTTCGTACAATGAGCAGTTCTTC.

This clonotype was seen at least ten times. The V gene is TRBV6-1, the J gene TRBJ2-7, with D possibly TRBD2 on 5 matching bases. This CDR3 contains 13 residues. Germline-derived CDR1 and CDR2 are MNHNS and SASEGT. V was trimmed by 2 bases and J by 3 bases, leaving 8 bases between them. The DNA for the CDR3 is TGTGCCAGCAGTGAACGGGATCTCTACGAGCAGTACTTC. It encodes CASSERDLYEQYF.

This sequence joins TRBV12-3 or TRBV12-4 and TRBJ1-5; a possible D gene is TRBD1 (6 bases). V dropped 0 bases and J dropped 5 bases, with 8 bases sitting between them. The CDR3 sequence is 14 residues long. The CDR3 coding sequence is TGTGCCAGCAGTTTAGCGGCAGGGGATCAGCCCCAGCATTTT. Translating gives CASSLAAGDQPQHF.

This clonotype has ten or more counts. The chain recombines TRBV7-2 with TRBJ2-3, with TRBD2 matching over 10 bases. The CDR3 is made up of 14 amino acids. V lost 5 bases to trimming and J lost 7 bases; unmatched junction nucleotides: 6. Germline V gives CDR1 SGHTA, CDR2 FQGNSA. The CDR3 sequence is CASSPGLAQNTQYF. The CDR3 DNA follows: TGTGCCAGCAGCCCGGGACTAGCGCAAAATACGCAGTATTTT.

The rearrangement links TRBV7-9 to TRBJ2-3; the match to TRBD2 covers 12 bases. This CDR3 is 18 amino acids long. V lost 1 base, J lost 4 bases, and 9 bases stayed unmatched. Germline CDR1 SEHNR, CDR2 FQNEAQ (reference sequence). The CDR3 here is CASSLGALAGGPSDTQYF. The CDR3 DNA is TGTGCCAGCAGCTTAGGGGCCCTAGCGGGAGGGCCATCAGATACGCAGTATTTT.

This clonotype showed up many times. The rearrangement joins TRBV11-2 to TRBJ2-7; 9 bases agree with TRBD1. The germline CDR1 and CDR2 sequences are SGHAT and FQNNGV. The trim removed 3 bases at V and 3 bases at J, leaving 6 bases unmatched. The CDR3 runs to 15 residues. CDR3 residues: CASSFTGTGFYEQYF. The CDR3 DNA sequence: TGTGCCAGCAGCTTTACCGGGACAGGGTTCTACGAGCAGTACTTC. The full variable domain, completed using reference TRBV11-2 and TRBJ2-7, is EAGVAQSPRYKIIEKRQSVAFWCNPISGHATLYWYQQILGQGPKLLIQFQNNGVVDDSQLPKDRFSAERLKGVDSTLKIQPAKLEDSAVYLCASSFTGTGFYEQYFGPGTRLTVT.

The table lists this clonotype with many counts. The rearrangement joins TRBV6-1 to TRBJ2-7, with D tentatively TRBD2 (6 bases). The CDR3 spans 13 residues. The V end lost 9 bases, the J end lost 1 base, and 13 bases lay between the germline ends. From germline, CDR1 is MNHNS and CDR2 SASEGT. This chain's CDR3 is CASYGLPSYEQYF. The CDR3, as DNA: TGTGCCAGTTACGGACTACCATCCTACGAGCAGTACTTC.

This clonotype was counted many times. This sequence joins TRBV7-2 and TRBJ2-1, with 13 nucleotides matching TRBD2. V was clipped by 6 bases and J by 4 bases; unmatched bases: 3. Germline V lookup: CDR1 SGHTA, CDR2 FQGNSA. This CDR3 has 15 residues. In DNA, the CDR3 is TGTGCCAGCAGGGGACTAGCGGGAAATTACAATGAGCAGTTCTTC. As protein: CASRGLAGNYNEQFF.

The V call is TRBV30, the J call TRBJ2-7, with unresolved D. Germline loops: CDR1 GTSNPN, CDR2 SVGIG (reference sequence). This CDR3 has 18 residues. The V end lost 0 bases, the J end lost 0 bases, and 21 bases lay between the germline ends. CDR3 protein: CAWSVQASVEQSSYEQYF. The CDR3 region has the DNA TGTGCCTGGAGTGTTCAGGCCTCGGTCGAGCAAAGCTCCTACGAGCAGTACTTC.

This clonotype was recorded at least ten times. This chain links TRBV3-1 with TRBJ2-7; 10 bases agree with TRBD2. Per the germline V gene, CDR1 is LGHDT and CDR2 is YNNKEL (reference sequence). The V gene end was trimmed by 4 bases and the J gene end by 7 bases; junction bases not matched to a gene: 1. There are 12 residues in the CDR3. The CDR3 coding sequence is TGTGCCAGCAGCCGACTAGCGGGTGAGCAGTACTTC. This codes for CASSRLAGEQYF.

The chain links TRBV20-1 to TRBJ2-7; D is unresolved. The CDR3 is 15 residues long. Trimming left V 2 bases short and J 3 bases short, with 17 bases between. Germline loops: CDR1 DFQATT, CDR2 SNEGSKA (reference sequence). The CDR3: CSARPLYLPFYEQYF. Written as DNA, the CDR3 is TGCAGTGCTAGACCCCTTTACTTACCCTTCTACGAGCAGTACTTC.

This clonotype showed up many times. The J gene is TRBJ2-1, the V gene TRBV28, with D maybe TRBD2 (6 bases). Trimming removed 5 bases from V and 2 bases from J, with 13 bases in between. CDR3 size: 15 residues. Germline CDR1 reads MDHEN; CDR2 reads SYDVKM. The CDR3 nucleotides read TGTGCCAGCAGTATTAGCGGAGCTACCTACAATGAGCAGTTCTTC. Its translation is CASSISGATYNEQFF. Together with reference TRBV28 and TRBJ2-1, the CDR3 gives the full variable domain: DVKVTQSSRYLVKRTGEKVFLECVQDMDHENMFWYRQDPGLGLRLIYFSYDVKMKEKGDIPEGYSVSREKKERFSLILESASTNQTSMYLCASSISGATYNEQFFGPGTRLTVL.

This clonotype has just a few counts. The chain is built from TRBV20-1 and TRBJ2-7, with D possibly TRBD2 on 6 matching bases. The CDR3 length is 13 residues. Between the trimmed V and J ends, which lost 0 bases and 4 bases, there was a span of 10 bases. From germline, CDR1 is DFQATT and CDR2 SNEGSKA (reference sequence). The DNA of the CDR3 is TGCAGTGCTAGAGAGGCAGGGAGGTACGAGCAGTACTTC. It encodes CSAREAGRYEQYF.

This clonotype was counted at least ten times. The V gene is TRBV20-1, the J gene TRBJ1-4, with 8 bases matching TRBD1. CDR1 and CDR2 from the germline V gene are DFQATT and SNEGSKA (reference sequence). The V and J ends lost 4 bases and 7 bases, in that order; junction bases with no gene match: 8. This CDR3 has 14 residues. The CDR3 here is CSAIPTGEGEKLFF. In DNA, the CDR3 is TGCAGTGCTATACCGACAGGGGAGGGTGAAAAACTGTTTTTT.

The gene calls are TRBV4-1 and TRBJ1-2, with a weak D call TRBD1 (6 bases). V shed 4 bases and J shed 4 bases, with 16 bases lying between them. Germline assignment: CDR1 MGHRA and CDR2 YSYEKL. The CDR3 is 15 amino acids. The CDR3 DNA sequence: TGCGCCAGCAGCCGAACAGGGCTAGGGGGCTATGGCTACACCTTC. This sequence encodes CASSRTGLGGYGYTF.

This chain links TRBV6-1 with TRBJ2-6; possible D gene TRBD2, 5 bases. CDR1 is MNHNS, CDR2 SASEGT, per germline. CDR3 length equals 14 residues. The ends were cut back, 10 bases at V and 2 bases at J, with 12 bases in the middle. DNA for the CDR3: TGTGCCACGGACGACGGGGCTGGGGCCAACGTCCTGACTTTC. Amino acids: CATDDGAGANVLTF.

In this sample, this clonotype turned up many times. The chain employs TRBV7-3 and TRBJ2-3; the D gene is possibly TRBD2 (6 bases). Trimming removed 4 bases from V and 4 bases from J, with 12 bases in between. CDR1 is SGHTA and CDR2 is FQGTGA in the germline V gene. CDR3 size: 14 residues. CDR3 loop: CASSSGLLSDTQYF. CDR3 coding DNA: TGTGCCAGCAGCTCGGGACTTTTATCAGATACGCAGTATTTT.

This clonotype has at least ten counts. The rearrangement joins TRBV11-2 to TRBJ2-5, with a tentative D call TRBD1 (6 bases). V dropped 0 bases and J dropped 1 base, with 15 bases sitting between them. This CDR3 is 17 amino acids long. CDR1 and CDR2 (germline): SGHAT, FQNNGV. CDR3 region: CASSLDQGGQIQETQYF. CDR3 sequence (DNA): TGTGCCAGCAGCTTAGATCAAGGCGGACAGATCCAAGAGACCCAGTACTTC.

This clonotype was seen repeatedly, ten times or more. The chain links TRBV6-7 to TRBJ2-1; 12 nucleotides agree with TRBD2. TRBV6-7 is an ORF, and what it does is uncertain. V dropped 2 bases and J dropped 7; count of bases not matched to a gene: 9. The length of the CDR3 is 17 residues. CDR3 loop: CASSYEWTSGKGNEQFF. The CDR3 DNA is TGTGCCAGCAGTTACGAATGGACTAGCGGGAAGGGGAATGAGCAGTTCTTC.

This sequence joins TRBV3-1 and TRBJ1-1; D remains ambiguous. This CDR3 has 14 residues. Germline loops: CDR1 LGHDT, CDR2 YNNKEL (reference sequence). Trimming took off 1 base at V and 4 bases at J, with 10 bases between the two ends. CDR3 sequence: CASSQGFGSTEAFF. CDR3 bases: TGTGCCAGCAGCCAAGGTTTCGGGTCCACTGAAGCTTTCTTT.

This clonotype occurred a few times. The chain combines TRBV4-1 with TRBJ2-5; possible D gene TRBD1, 6 bases. Germline V gene data show CDR1 as MGHRA and CDR2 as YSYEKL. Trimming cost V 4 bases and J 5 bases, with 14 bases left between them. This CDR3 contains 14 residues. CDR3 DNA: TGCGCCAGCAGCCGTACAGGGTCCACCGAGACCCAGTACTTC. This sequence encodes CASSRTGSTETQYF.

V and J are TRBV5-4 and TRBJ2-7; D is possibly TRBD1 (7 bases). The CDR3 covers 15 residues. Between the trimmed V and J ends, which lost 4 bases and 5 bases, there was a span of 19 bases. Germline CDR1 reads SGHNT; CDR2 reads YYREEE (reference sequence). The CDR3, as DNA: TGTGCCAGCAGCCCGGGGGTAGGGGGCATCGACGAGCAGTACTTC. It is translated as CASSPGVGGIDEQYF. The full variable domain, in which reference TRBV5-4 and TRBJ2-7 provide the parts outside the CDR3, is ETGVTQSPTHLIKTRGQQVTLRCSSQSGHNTVSWYQQALGQGPQFIFQYYREEENGRGNFPPRFSGLQFPNYSSELNVNALELDDSALYLCASSPGVGGIDEQYFGPGTRLTVT.

This clonotype was recorded many times. The rearrangement links TRBV20-1 to TRBJ1-4, with a tentative D call TRBD1 (5 bases). In germline, CDR1 is DFQATT, CDR2 SNEGSKA (reference sequence). The CDR3 extends over 14 amino acids. Trimming removed 7 bases from V and 7 bases from J, with 19 bases in between. In DNA form, the CDR3 reads TGCAGTGTCCTAAACCGGGACGGAGTTGAAAAACTGTTTTTT. Its protein is CSVLNRDGVEKLFF.